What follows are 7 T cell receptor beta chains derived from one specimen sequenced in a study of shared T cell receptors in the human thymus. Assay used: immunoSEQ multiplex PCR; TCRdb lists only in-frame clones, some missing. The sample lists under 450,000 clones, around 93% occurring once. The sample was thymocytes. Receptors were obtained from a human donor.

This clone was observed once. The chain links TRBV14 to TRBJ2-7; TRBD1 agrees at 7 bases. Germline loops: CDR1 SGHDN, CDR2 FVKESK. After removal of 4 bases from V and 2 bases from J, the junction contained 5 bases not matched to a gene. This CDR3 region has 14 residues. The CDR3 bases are TGTGCCAGCAGCCCCACAGGGGCCCCCTACGAGCAGTACTTC. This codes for CASSPTGAPYEQYF.

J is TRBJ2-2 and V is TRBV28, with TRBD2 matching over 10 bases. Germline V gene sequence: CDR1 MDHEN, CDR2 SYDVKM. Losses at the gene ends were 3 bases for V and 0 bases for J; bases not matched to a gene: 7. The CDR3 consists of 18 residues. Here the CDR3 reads CASSLGSTSGANTGELFF. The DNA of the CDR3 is TGTGCCAGCAGTTTGGGGTCTACTAGCGGGGCGAACACCGGGGAGCTGTTTTTT.

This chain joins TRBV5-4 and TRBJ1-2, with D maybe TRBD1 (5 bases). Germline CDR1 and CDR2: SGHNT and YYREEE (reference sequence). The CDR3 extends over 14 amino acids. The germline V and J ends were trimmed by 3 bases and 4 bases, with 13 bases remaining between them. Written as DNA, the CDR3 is TGTGCCAGCAGCTCCCCAGGGAGAACCTATGGCTACACCTTC. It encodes CASSSPGRTYGYTF.

The CDR3 bases are TGTGCCAGCAGGGTCAGACTGGGGACTGAAGCTTTCTTT. It is translated as CASRVRLGTEAFF. The chain links TRBV2 to TRBJ1-1; D not resolved. CDR1 is SNHLY and CDR2 is FYNNEI in the germline V gene. Between the trimmed V and J ends, which lost 6 bases and 5 bases, there was a span of 13 bases. The CDR3 length is 13 residues.

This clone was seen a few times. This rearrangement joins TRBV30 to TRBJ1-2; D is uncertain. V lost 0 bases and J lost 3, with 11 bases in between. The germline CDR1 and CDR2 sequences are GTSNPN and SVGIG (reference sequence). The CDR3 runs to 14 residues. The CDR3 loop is CAWSVRTPYYGYTF. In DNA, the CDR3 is TGTGCCTGGAGTGTGCGGACTCCTTACTATGGCTACACCTTC.

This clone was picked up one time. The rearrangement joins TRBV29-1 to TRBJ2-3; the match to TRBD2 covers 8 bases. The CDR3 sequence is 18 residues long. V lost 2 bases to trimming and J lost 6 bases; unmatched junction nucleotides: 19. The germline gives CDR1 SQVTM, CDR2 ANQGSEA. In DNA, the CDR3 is TGCAGCGTTGAACCCACGGCGACGGAGACTAGCGCGGGGGATACGCAGTATTTT. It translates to CSVEPTATETSAGDTQYF.

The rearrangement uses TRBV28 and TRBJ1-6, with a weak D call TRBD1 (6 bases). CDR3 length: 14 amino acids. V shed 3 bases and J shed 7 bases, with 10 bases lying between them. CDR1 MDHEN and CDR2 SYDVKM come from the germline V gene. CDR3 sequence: CASSLSQGNSPLHF. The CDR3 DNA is TGTGCCAGCAGTTTGAGTCAGGGGAATTCACCCCTCCACTTT.